The entry that follows covers one T cell receptor (beta chain) sequence. A single record per CDR3 protein comes from TCRdb applying MiXCR to the RT-PCR reads. The sample contains approximately 200,000 distinct CDR3 sequences, about 38% of which appear only once. These data originate in a study of patients and donors after allogeneic stem cell transplantation. The germline CDR1 and CDR2 sequences are MNHEY and SVGAGI. The ends were cut back, 6 bases at V and 1 base at J, with 17 bases in the middle. CDR3 length equals 16 residues. Sequenced sample: blood, either unsorted or a sorted T cell fraction (not recorded which). This receptor was identified in a human donor who was either an allogeneic HSCT recipient or a stem cell or donor lymphocyte infusion donor (not recorded which). It is not recorded whose cells these are; they may come from a transplant donor. This rearrangement joins TRBV6-5 to TRBJ2-3, with D perhaps TRBD1 (6 bases). The CDR3 DNA is TGTGCCAGCAGAGCTACAGGGCCTATCCGCACAGATACGCAGTATTTT. This translates into CASRATGPIRTDTQYF.